Listed below are T cell receptor beta chains from one sample, sequenced in a study of CD8 T cells in ankylosing spondylitis. TCRdb re-derived calls from the 5' RACE reads in MiXCR, one entry per CDR3 protein. The data hold a few hundred thousand distinct CDR3 sequences, with about an eighth observed a single time. Material: blood, either unsorted or a sorted T cell fraction (not recorded which). All receptors derive from a male donor with ankylosing spondylitis. The CDR3 runs from the conserved cysteine through the conserved F or W. The D gene is left open where the match is weak. Some rows have no size entry. The others give once, few or many, or a class for an expanded clone.

V	size	D	length	J	DNA	CDR3
TRBV7-9	few	-	12	TRBJ2-7	TGTGCCAGCAGCCGGGCGTCCTACGAGCAGTACTTC	CASSRASYEQYF
TRBV5-1	few	TRBD2	19	TRBJ2-1	TGCGCCAGCAGCTTGCCCGGGACTAGCGGGAGATGGACCTACAATGAGCAGTTCTTC	CASSLPGTSGRWTYNEQFF
TRBV12-5	-	TRBD2	15	TRBJ2-7	TGTGCTAGTGCCCCTCGGACTAGCGGGATGGTCGAGCAGTACTTC	CASAPRTSGMVEQYF
TRBV5-1	many	TRBD1	15	TRBJ2-5	TGCGCCAGCAGCCCCGGGACAGTGGATGGGGAGACCCAGTACTTC	CASSPGTVDGETQYF
TRBV5-1	-	-	12	TRBJ1-1	TGCGCCAGCAGCCCCCGGAGGGGGGAAGCTTTCTTT	CASSPRRGEAFF
TRBV3-1	-	-	15	TRBJ2-3	TGTGCCAGCAGCCTGAGGGCTACCGGCACAGATACGCAGTATTTT	CASSLRATGTDTQYF
TRBV12-3/TRBV12-4	many	TRBD1	14	TRBJ1-6	TGTGCCAGCAGCTGGGACAGGGGGAGCTCACCCCTCCACTTT	CASSWDRGSSPLHF
TRBV27	-	TRBD2	16	TRBJ2-5	TGTGCCAGCAGTTTATTGGCTAGCGGGAGGGCAGAGACCCAGTACTTC	CASSLLASGRAETQYF
TRBV7-6	-	-	14	TRBJ2-5	TGTGCCAGCAGCCAAATGGCGGATCAAGAGACCCAGTACTTC	CASSQMADQETQYF
TRBV7-8	many	TRBD1	15	TRBJ2-1	TGTGCCAGCAGCTTACTGACAGGGACCTACAATGAGCAGTTCTTC	CASSLLTGTYNEQFF
TRBV20-1	-	TRBD2	15	TRBJ2-1	TGCAGTGCTAGAGACTCTAGCGGCTCCTACAATGAGCAGTTCTTC	CSARDSSGSYNEQFF
TRBV6-1	few	-	11	TRBJ2-1	TGTGCCAGCAGTGAATATAGCACGGGGTTCTTC	CASSEYSTGFF
TRBV10-3	-	-	13	TRBJ1-6	TGTGCCATCAGTGAGCCCGGTTATTCACCCCTCCACTTT	CAISEPGYSPLHF
TRBV19	-	-	13	TRBJ1-2	TGTGCCAGTAGTTACTTACCGAACTATGGCTACACCTTC	CASSYLPNYGYTF
TRBV7-9	-	-	15	TRBJ1-1	TGTGCCAGCACCACGTTTCAAGGGCTTGTCTCTGAAGCTTTCTTT	CASTTFQGLVSEAFF
TRBV12-3/TRBV12-4	many	TRBD2	15	TRBJ2-1	TGTGCCAGCAGCCGGGGACTAGCGGCCTACAATGAGCAGTTCTTC	CASSRGLAAYNEQFF
TRBV12-3/TRBV12-4	many	-	14	TRBJ2-1	TGTGCCAGCAGTCCCCAAAGCCTATACAATGAGCAGTTCTTC	CASSPQSLYNEQFF